Each of the 32 T cell receptor beta chains below was sequenced from the same sample in a study of blood T cell repertoires in COVID-19. TCRdb keeps only in-frame clones here, not all; method: immunoSEQ multiplex PCR. This table has around 150,000 clones, roughly 90% appearing once. The sequenced sample consisted of peripheral blood. These receptors all stem from a human donor with COVID-19, enrolled during active disease. The donor label of this sample is uncertain.

This rearrangement joins TRBV24-1 to TRBJ2-2, with D tentatively TRBD1 (5 bases). The CDR3 sequence is 13 residues long. V dropped 5 bases and J dropped 6 bases, with 9 bases sitting between them. Per germline, CDR1 KGHDR and CDR2 SFDVKD. The DNA of the CDR3 is TGTGCCACCAGTGGCAGGGTTTCCGGGGAGCTGTTTTTT. Translated, it gives CATSGRVSGELFF.

Of note for this clone: A read error may be the cause here, since a much bigger clone is one base away. Other DNA variants within this sample encode the same CDR3. The genes are TRBV12-3 or TRBV12-4 and TRBJ1-2, with 9 bases matching TRBD1. There are 12 residues in the CDR3. V lost 6 bases to trimming and J lost 5 bases; unmatched junction nucleotides: 1. The CDR3 region is CASSGQGYGYTF. The CDR3 nucleotides are TGTGCCAGCAGCGGACAGGGGTATGGCTACACCTTC.

The V call is TRBV25-1, the J call TRBJ2-1; 10 bases fit TRBD2. Trimming removed 1 base from V and 0 bases from J; junction bases left unmatched: 3. The CDR3 length is 17 residues. Per the germline V gene, CDR1 is MGHDK and CDR2 is SYGVNS. The CDR3, as DNA: TGTGCCAGCAGTGAATCAACTAGCGGGAACTCCTACAATGAGCAGTTCTTC. Its translation: CASSESTSGNSYNEQFF.

This chain joins TRBV5-1 and TRBJ1-3; 7 nucleotides align to TRBD1. V shed 5 bases and J 6 bases; nucleotides not matched to a gene: 11. CDR3 size: 15 residues. Germline V gene lookup returns CDR1 SGHRS and CDR2 YFSETQ. In nucleotides, the CDR3 is TGCGCCAGCAGTTCGGTCGTAGGGGGCGAAAACACCATATATTTT. It yields the protein CASSSVVGGENTIYF.

The V and J genes are TRBV19 and TRBJ1-1; no firm D call. The germline V gene has CDR1 LNHDA and CDR2 SQIVND (reference sequence). The CDR3 spans 14 residues. V gave up 3 bases and J gave up 4 bases, with 12 bases separating them. The CDR3 spells CASSIQASSTEAFF. The CDR3 nucleotides are TGTGCCAGTAGTATTCAGGCCTCCAGCACTGAAGCTTTCTTT. The full variable domain, completed using reference TRBV19 and TRBJ1-1, is DGGITQSPKYLFRKEGQNVTLSCEQNLNHDAMYWYRQDPGQGLRLIYYSQIVNDFQKGDIAEGYSVSREKKESFPLTVTSAQKNPTAFYLCASSIQASSTEAFFGQGTRLTVV.

This clone was counted only a few times. The gene calls are TRBV2 and TRBJ1-5; D ambiguous. Germline V gene lookup returns CDR1 SNHLY and CDR2 FYNNEI. The CDR3 runs to 14 residues. Trimming stripped 8 bases from V and 1 base from J, with 12 bases between. The CDR3 loop is CASRQLQSNQPQHF. CDR3 coding DNA: TGTGCCAGCCGACAACTCCAGAGCAATCAGCCCCAGCATTTT. Looking up the rest from reference TRBV2 and TRBJ1-5 gives the full variable domain: EPEVTQTPSHQVTQMGQEVILRCVPISNHLYFYWYRQILGQKVEFLVSFYNNEISEKSEIFDDQFSVERPDGSNFTLKIRSTKLEDSAMYFCASRQLQSNQPQHFGDGTRLSIL.

The chain recombines TRBV7-8 with TRBJ1-5, with D maybe TRBD1 (5 bases). Trimming stripped 5 bases from V and 3 bases from J, with 11 bases between. The CDR3 has 14 residues. Germline-derived CDR1 and CDR2 are SGHVS and FQNEAQ. Here the CDR3 reads CASSGRTPNQPQHF. The DNA of the CDR3 is TGTGCCAGCAGCGGCCGGACACCCAATCAGCCCCAGCATTTT.

This clone showed up many times. J is TRBJ1-2 and V is TRBV5-6; 9 positions match TRBD1. The V gene's germline CDR1 is SGHDT and CDR2 YYEEEE. The CDR3 has 15 amino acids. With 0 bases clipped from V and 4 bases from J, the junction kept 4 bases outside the gene matches. This CDR3 reads CASSLGGTGIYGYTF. In DNA form, the CDR3 reads TGTGCCAGCAGCTTGGGAGGGACAGGGATCTATGGCTACACCTTC.

V is TRBV18 and J is TRBJ1-4; D unclear. The V and J ends lost 3 bases and 4 bases respectively, with 9 bases between them. Germline loops: CDR1 KGHSH, CDR2 LQKENI. The CDR3 length is 14 residues. The CDR3 DNA reads as TGTGCCAGCTCACCCGGGGTCGGTAATGAAAAACTGTTTTTT. This encodes CASSPGVGNEKLFF.

This chain joins TRBV3-1 (or the pseudogene TRBV3-2) and TRBJ1-2, with D perhaps TRBD1 (5 bases). V dropped 0 bases and J dropped 4 bases, with 12 bases sitting between them. This CDR3 has 15 amino acids. Germline values: CDR1 LGHDT, CDR2 YNNKEL (reference sequence). CDR3 protein: CASSQDQRQFYGYTF. The CDR3 bases are TGTGCCAGCAGCCAAGATCAGCGACAGTTCTATGGCTACACCTTC.

The chain joins TRBV10-3 to TRBJ1-1; 11 nucleotides agree with TRBD1. With 7 bases clipped from V and 2 bases from J, the junction kept 6 bases outside the gene matches. Germline CDR1 and CDR2: ENHRY and SYGVKD. This CDR3 is 15 amino acids long. The chain's CDR3 is CAINPGQGGNTEAFF. CDR3 in DNA: TGTGCCATCAACCCGGGACAGGGGGGAAACACTGAAGCTTTCTTT.

The chain recombines TRBV11-3 with TRBJ2-1; perhaps TRBD1 as D (6 bases). CDR1 SGHNT and CDR2 YENEEA come from the germline V gene. CDR3 length: 16 amino acids. Trimming removed 4 bases from V and 7 bases from J, with 20 bases in between. This chain's CDR3 is CASSSRKGTRPNEQFF. The CDR3 DNA follows: TGTGCCAGCAGCTCCCGCAAAGGGACACGTCCGAATGAGCAGTTCTTC.

The genes are TRBV7-2 and TRBJ2-5; TRBD1 agrees at 7 bases. Germline values: CDR1 SGHTA, CDR2 FQGNSA. CDR3 length: 15 residues. Germline trimming cut 4 bases from V and 4 bases from J; bases unmatched to any gene: 9. The CDR3 DNA sequence: TGTGCCAGCAGCTCGATGACAGGGTCGTCAGAGACCCAGTACTTC. Translating it yields CASSSMTGSSETQYF.

The CDR3 here is CASSIGEGEGGYTF. As DNA, the CDR3 is TGTGCCAGTAGTATTGGAGAGGGCGAGGGTGGCTACACCTTC. This rearrangement joins TRBV19 to TRBJ1-2; D uncertain. Germline-derived CDR1 and CDR2 are LNHDA and SQIVND (reference sequence). The CDR3 has 14 amino acids. Between the trimmed V and J ends, which lost 3 bases and 7 bases, there was a span of 15 bases. The complete variable domain, with remaining parts taken from reference TRBV19 and TRBJ1-2, reads DGGITQSPKYLFRKEGQNVTLSCEQNLNHDAMYWYRQDPGQGLRLIYYSQIVNDFQKGDIAEGYSVSREKKESFPLTVTSAQKNPTAFYLCASSIGEGEGGYTFGSGTRLTVV.

The rearrangement joins TRBV7-9 to TRBJ1-1, with 8 bases fitting TRBD1. The CDR3 spans 17 residues. The V gene's germline CDR1 is SEHNR and CDR2 FQNEAQ (reference sequence). V dropped 2 bases and J dropped 1; count of bases not matched to a gene: 9. The CDR3 sequence is CASSLMRQGFGNTEAFF. The CDR3 coding sequence is TGTGCCAGCAGCTTAATGAGACAGGGGTTTGGGAACACTGAAGCTTTCTTT.

The V and J genes are TRBV19 and TRBJ1-5; TRBD1 aligns across 7 bases. The CDR3 runs 15 residues. The V gene's germline CDR1 is LNHDA and CDR2 SQIVND (reference sequence). Trimming removed 4 bases from V and 7 bases from J; junction bases left unmatched: 10. CDR3 residues: CASSKDGRGYQPQHF. CDR3 bases: TGTGCCAGTAGTAAGGATGGCAGGGGGTACCAGCCCCAGCATTTT.

The V gene is TRBV6-5, the J gene TRBJ1-5; D is ambiguous. Between the trimmed V and J ends, which lost 7 bases and 3 bases, there was a span of 13 bases. From germline, CDR1 is MNHEY and CDR2 SVGAGI. This CDR3 spans 14 amino acids. CDR3: CASTANTINQPQHF. The CDR3 bases are TGTGCCAGCACCGCAAACACGATCAATCAGCCCCAGCATTTT.

A few counts support this clone. At one boundary the junction diverges from the germline segment, which might be a read error. The chain joins TRBV6-5 to TRBJ2-1, with 7 bases identical to TRBD2. CDR3 length equals 14 residues. The germline CDR1 and CDR2 sequences are MNHEY and SVGAGI. Here the CDR3 DNA reads TGTGCCAGCAGCCCGCAACTAGCGTACAAGGAGCAGTTCTTC. Translation: CASSPQLAYKEQFF.

The CDR3 DNA is TGTGCCACCAGCAGAGGGGGAGGTGAAAAACTGTTTTTT. It encodes CATSRGGGEKLFF. The V and J genes are TRBV15 and TRBJ1-4; no clear D. V dropped 1 base and J dropped 7 bases, with 7 bases sitting between them. CDR1 is LNHNV and CDR2 is YYDKDF in the germline V gene (reference sequence). The CDR3 consists of 13 residues. The whole variable domain, filled in from reference TRBV15 and TRBJ1-4, reads DAMVIQNPRYQVTQFGKPVTLSCSQTLNHNVMYWYQQKSSQAPKLLFHYYDKDFNNEADTPDNFQSRRPNTSFCFLDIRSPGLGDTAMYLCATSRGGGEKLFFGSGTQLSVL.

The chain joins TRBV18 to TRBJ2-1; D may be TRBD2 (5 bases). V lost 5 bases and J lost 8, with 10 bases in between. This CDR3 contains 12 residues. Per the germline V gene, CDR1 is KGHSH and CDR2 is LQKENI. CDR3 region: CASSAVRDEQFF. The DNA of the CDR3 is TGTGCCAGCTCAGCCGTGCGGGATGAGCAGTTCTTC.

The chain links TRBV20-1 to TRBJ2-3; 8 nucleotides line up with TRBD2. Per the germline V gene, CDR1 is DFQATT and CDR2 is SNEGSKA (reference sequence). There are 15 residues in the CDR3. With V trimmed by 3 bases and J by 1 base, 6 bases remained unmatched. Written as DNA, the CDR3 is TGCAGTGCTAGTTCTGCTAGCGGGCGCACAGATACGCAGTATTTT. Translated: CSASSASGRTDTQYF.

The gene calls are TRBV4-2 and TRBJ2-1; 7 bases match TRBD2. V shed 0 bases, J shed 3 bases, and the junction held 5 bases outside the gene matches. Germline V CDR1 and CDR2: LGHNA, YNFKEQ. The CDR3 contains 16 residues. DNA of the CDR3: TGTGCCAGCAGCCAAGACAAGGCTAGCGGCTACAATGAGCAGTTCTTC. Its protein product is CASSQDKASGYNEQFF.

The chain combines TRBV24-1 with TRBJ1-2; 7 positions agree with TRBD1. Germline loops: CDR1 KGHDR, CDR2 SFDVKD. The V and J ends lost 5 bases and 0 bases, in that order; junction bases with no gene match: 2. The CDR3 runs to 14 residues. The CDR3 here is CATSGQGSNYGYTF. The CDR3 coding sequence is TGTGCCACCAGTGGACAGGGATCTAACTATGGCTACACCTTC.

This chain joins TRBV7-9 and TRBJ2-7, with 9 bases identical to TRBD1. After removal of 0 bases from V and 3 bases from J, the junction contained 3 bases not matched to a gene. Germline lookup yields CDR1 SEHNR and CDR2 FQNEAQ (reference sequence). CDR3 length: 15 residues. The CDR3, as DNA: TGTGCCAGCAGCTTAGCCGGGACAGGGTTCTACGAGCAGTACTTC. The encoded protein is CASSLAGTGFYEQYF.

For this clone: The same CDR3 arises from other DNA sequences in this sample as well. The chain employs TRBV5-1 and TRBJ1-2, with TRBD1 identical over 7 bases. CDR1 SGHRS and CDR2 YFSETQ come from the germline V gene. CDR3 length: 12 residues. Trimming removed 1 base from V and 6 bases from J; junction bases left unmatched: 0. The CDR3 here is CASSLQGDGYTF. CDR3 nucleotides: TGCGCCAGCAGCTTGCAGGGGGATGGCTACACCTTC.

The genes are TRBV28 and TRBJ1-3, with TRBD1 matching over 8 bases. From germline, CDR1 is MDHEN and CDR2 SYDVKM. Unmatched junction bases numbered 1, after V lost 1 base and J lost 2 bases. The CDR3 is made up of 15 amino acids. The CDR3 nucleotides are TGTGCCAGCAGTTTATCGACAGGGGCTGGAAACACCATATATTTT. This encodes CASSLSTGAGNTIYF.

This clone was observed a few times. This rearrangement joins TRBV5-1 to TRBJ2-2; possibly TRBD1 for D (6 bases). V lost 3 bases, J lost 1 base, and 13 bases lay in between. Germline values: CDR1 SGHRS, CDR2 YFSETQ. The CDR3 extends over 16 amino acids. CDR3 nucleotide sequence: TGCGCCAGCAGCTCCACAGGGTTAGGGAACACCGGGGAGCTGTTTTTT. This codes for CASSSTGLGNTGELFF.

This rearrangement joins TRBV28 to TRBJ2-7; D perhaps matches TRBD1 (5 bases). Trimming cost V 3 bases and J 0 bases, with 9 bases left between them. Germline CDR1 reads MDHEN; CDR2 reads SYDVKM. The CDR3 runs 14 residues. The chain's CDR3 is CASSFGRDSYEQYF. The CDR3, as DNA: TGTGCCAGCAGTTTCGGCAGGGACTCCTACGAGCAGTACTTC.

There are a few counts of this clone. V and J are TRBV5-5 and TRBJ1-2; 11 nucleotides agree with TRBD1. Germline CDR1 is SGHKS and CDR2 is YYEKEE (reference sequence). Unmatched junction bases numbered 10, after V lost 5 bases and J lost 4 bases. The CDR3 is 16 amino acids. The CDR3 spells CASSPGQGAIFYGYTF. CDR3 DNA sequence: TGTGCCAGCAGTCCAGGACAGGGGGCCATATTCTATGGCTACACCTTC.

The chain has TRBV5-1 and TRBJ1-4; TRBD1 matches at 7 bases. The ends lost 4 bases at V and 4 bases at J; junction bases unmatched: 7. The CDR3 is made up of 15 amino acids. Per the germline V gene, CDR1 is SGHRS and CDR2 is YFSETQ. The CDR3 here is CASSLGTDFNEKLFF. CDR3 sequence (DNA): TGCGCCAGCAGCCTCGGGACAGACTTTAATGAAAAACTGTTTTTT.

J is TRBJ2-7 and V is TRBV3-1 (or the pseudogene TRBV3-2); possibly TRBD1 for D (5 bases). CDR1 and CDR2 from the germline V gene are LGHDT and YNNKEL (reference sequence). The length of the CDR3 is 13 residues. The V gene lost 1 base and the J gene lost 3 bases, with 7 bases spanning the gap. In DNA form, the CDR3 reads TGTGCCAGCAGCCAAGGACAGTTCTACGAGCAGTACTTC. Protein product: CASSQGQFYEQYF.

The V and J genes are TRBV28 and TRBJ2-7; D possibly corresponds to TRBD1 (6 bases). The CDR3 is 14 residues long. Trimming removed 6 bases from V and 0 bases from J, with 12 bases in between. Germline loops: CDR1 MDHEN, CDR2 SYDVKM. The CDR3 spells CASSAGGSSYEQYF. The CDR3 DNA is TGTGCCAGCAGCGCTGGGGGCAGCTCCTACGAGCAGTACTTC.